This passage covers 32 T cell receptor beta chains from one sample sequenced in a study of Ad26.COV2.S vaccination and SARS-CoV-2 variants (dated by TCRdb to the early 2020s). The treatment or condition label for this specimen denotes: about 20 received Ad26.COV2.S at low or high dose, single or two shots; a few received placebo; per-sample allocation not given. For vaccine and placebo recipients, the sequenced repertoires came from samples collected on day 63 after the first injection. Receptor amplification or capture employed the immunoSEQ multiplex PCR assay. TCRdb carries this immuneACCESS record with in-frame sequences only. Its versions omit some clonotypes, under half of them owing to an unresolved V gene in the studies checked, with the rest unexplained. This sample holds around 300,000 clones; about 89% were observed only once. Around 5% of the sample rests with the top ten. The sequences come from peripheral blood, collected in a trial of Ad26.COV2.S vaccine versus placebo. These receptors all come from a person between 18 and 65 years old who received the Ad26.COV2.S COVID-19 vaccine or a placebo.

The genes are TRBV18 and TRBJ2-7, with TRBD2 matching over 8 bases. The germline V gene has CDR1 KGHSH and CDR2 LQKENI. V lost 2 bases to trimming and J lost 4 bases; unmatched junction nucleotides: 4. This CDR3 is built from 14 residues. The CDR3 spells CASSPGLASYEQYF. As DNA, the CDR3 is TGTGCCAGCTCACCAGGACTAGCTAGTTACGAGCAGTACTTC.

The rearrangement uses TRBV30 and TRBJ1-4; D ambiguous. CDR1 is GTSNPN, CDR2 SVGIG, per germline (reference sequence). CDR3 length: 13 residues. V lost 4 bases and J 3 bases, leaving 9 bases between the germline ends. CDR3 region: CAWNGFSNEKLFF. In nucleotides, the CDR3 is TGTGCCTGGAACGGATTCTCTAATGAAAAACTGTTTTTT.

V and J are TRBV6-5 and TRBJ1-2; no reliable D call. This CDR3 has 13 residues. CDR1 and CDR2 from the germline V gene are MNHEY and SVGAGI. Trimming removed 1 base from V and 6 bases from J, with 9 bases in between. The CDR3 loop reads CASSYFKRDGYTF. The CDR3, as DNA: TGTGCCAGCAGTTACTTTAAGAGGGATGGCTACACCTTC.

This clone was observed a few times. The chain combines TRBV5-1 with TRBJ1-1; D is unresolved. This CDR3 region has 14 residues. V lost 0 bases to trimming and J lost 4 bases, with 10 bases between them. Germline V gene data show CDR1 as SGHRS and CDR2 as YFSETQ. This CDR3 reads CASSLVRSSTEAFF. The CDR3 DNA reads as TGCGCCAGCAGCTTGGTTCGATCCAGCACTGAAGCTTTCTTT. Full variable domain (remainder filled in from reference TRBV5-1 and TRBJ1-1): KAGVTQTPRYLIKTRGQQVTLSCSPISGHRSVSWYQQTPGQGLQFLFEYFSETQRNKGNFPGRFSGRQFSNSRSEMNVSTLELGDSALYLCASSLVRSSTEAFFGQGTRLTVV.

This chain uses TRBV18 with TRBJ1-4; tentatively, D is TRBD1 (5 bases). Germline V gene sequence: CDR1 KGHSH, CDR2 LQKENI. V was shortened by 0 bases and J by 5 bases, with 7 bases between the two germline ends. The length of the CDR3 is 14 residues. The CDR3 DNA reads TGTGCCAGCTCACCACCAGACAGAAATGAAAAACTGTTTTTT. This codes for CASSPPDRNEKLFF.

J is TRBJ1-3 and V is TRBV13, with D possibly being TRBD1 (5 bases). Between the trimmed V and J ends, which lost 2 bases and 1 base, there was a span of 6 bases. The CDR3 spans 14 residues. Looked up from germline, CDR1 is PRHDT and CDR2 is FYEKMQ (reference sequence). CDR3 coding DNA: TGTGCCAGCAGCTTAAGGGGTTCTGGAAACACCATATATTTT. Its protein is CASSLRGSGNTIYF. Full variable domain (outside the CDR3, taken from reference TRBV13 and TRBJ1-3): AAGVIQSPRHLIKEKRETATLKCYPIPRHDTVYWYQQGPGQDPQFLISFYEKMQSDKGSIPDRFSAQQFSDYHSELNMSSLELGDSALYFCASSLRGSGNTIYFGEGSWLTVV.

The rearrangement uses TRBV6-1 and TRBJ2-7; possible D gene TRBD1, 5 bases. Germline loops: CDR1 MNHNS, CDR2 SASEGT. This CDR3 is 15 amino acids long. V lost 1 base to trimming and J lost 1 base, with 11 bases between them. CDR3: CASSEGGTSSYEQYF. For the CDR3, the DNA is TGTGCCAGCAGTGAAGGGGGCACCTCTTCCTACGAGCAGTACTTC.

This sequence joins TRBV5-1 and TRBJ1-1; D uncertain. Deletions cut 1 base from V and 2 bases from J, with 9 bases between. This CDR3 region has 14 residues. Germline CDR1 is SGHRS and CDR2 is YFSETQ. For the CDR3, the DNA is TGCGCCAGCAGCTTGATTGGGGTTAACACTGAAGCTTTCTTT. Protein product: CASSLIGVNTEAFF.

This clone was seen more than once but under ten times. V gene TRBV6-4 combines with J gene TRBJ1-5; D is unclear. Germline V gives CDR1 MRHNA, CDR2 SNTAGT. This CDR3 is 10 amino acids long. With 8 bases removed from V and 5 bases from J, the gap between germline ends came to 4 bases. CDR3 bases: TGTGCCAGCTCCCATCAGCCCCAGCATTTT. It translates to CASSHQPQHF.

The gene calls are TRBV11-1 and TRBJ1-1; D ambiguous. The germline gives CDR1 SGHAT, CDR2 FQDESV (reference sequence). The CDR3 extends over 13 amino acids. V was cut by 5 bases and J by 4 bases, with 11 bases left in between. CDR3 sequence: CASSHTEGTEAFF. CDR3 DNA sequence: TGTGCCAGCAGCCATACAGAAGGCACTGAAGCTTTCTTT.

J is TRBJ1-2 and V is TRBV28; D call uncertain. From germline, CDR1 is MDHEN and CDR2 SYDVKM. This CDR3 region has 17 residues. The ends were cut back, 7 bases at V and 0 bases at J, with 21 bases in the middle. This chain's CDR3 is CASTHGWEQGPNYGYTF. As DNA, the CDR3 is TGTGCCAGCACCCATGGGTGGGAACAAGGCCCTAACTATGGCTACACCTTC.

This sequence joins TRBV2 and TRBJ2-1, with 7 bases identical to TRBD2. V trimming: 6 bases; J trimming: 0 bases; junction bases outside the gene matches: 8. CDR3 length equals 16 residues. CDR1 SNHLY and CDR2 FYNNEI come from the germline V gene. The CDR3 loop reads CASRNIGGSSYNEQFF. CDR3 bases: TGTGCCAGCAGAAACATAGGCGGGAGCTCCTACAATGAGCAGTTCTTC.

The chain couples TRBV9 to TRBJ1-4; tentative D call: TRBD1 (5 bases). V was pared by 1 base and J by 7 bases, with 14 bases between. Germline V lookup: CDR1 SGDLS, CDR2 YYNGEE. The CDR3 spans 15 residues. The CDR3 sequence: CASSVLGAGGEKLFF. The DNA for the CDR3 is TGTGCCAGCAGCGTACTAGGGGCCGGCGGTGAAAAACTGTTTTTT. The whole variable domain, filled in from reference TRBV9 and TRBJ1-4, reads DSGVTQTPKHLITATGQRVTLRCSPRSGDLSVYWYQQSLDQGLQFLIQYYNGEERAKGNILERFSAQQFPDLHSELNLSSLELGDSALYFCASSVLGAGGEKLFFGSGTQLSVL.

CDR3: CASSPIFLAGGSYNEQFF. CDR3 in DNA: TGCGCCAGCAGCCCGATATTCCTAGCGGGAGGTTCCTACAATGAGCAGTTCTTC. The rearrangement links TRBV5-1 to TRBJ2-1; 11 bases fit TRBD2. Trimming took 4 bases from V and 1 from J; bases not matched to a gene: 10. Germline assignment: CDR1 SGHRS and CDR2 YFSETQ. CDR3 length equals 18 residues.

The chain recombines TRBV27 with TRBJ1-1; D might be TRBD1 (5 bases). CDR3 size: 14 residues. Trimming left V 2 bases short and J 2 bases short, with 9 bases between. Germline-derived CDR1 and CDR2 are MNHEY and SMNVEV (reference sequence). The CDR3 reads CASSLQGFNTEAFF. CDR3 DNA sequence: TGTGCCAGCAGTTTACAGGGTTTCAACACTGAAGCTTTCTTT.

The rearrangement links TRBV19 to TRBJ2-1, with D unresolved. CDR1 and CDR2 from the germline V gene are LNHDA and SQIVND (reference sequence). The CDR3 length is 15 residues. Trimming stripped 3 bases from V and 5 bases from J, with 14 bases between. CDR3 region: CASSMPYPRDNEQFF. In DNA, the CDR3 is TGTGCCAGTAGTATGCCGTACCCTAGGGACAATGAGCAGTTCTTC.

The rearrangement links TRBV6-5 to TRBJ2-7, with 8 bases matching TRBD1. Germline V gene data show CDR1 as MNHEY and CDR2 as SVGAGI. The CDR3 is 14 amino acids. The ends lost 6 bases at V and 3 bases at J; junction bases unmatched: 7. The DNA for the CDR3 is TGTGCCAGCAGGACAGGGACAGGCAACTACGAGCAGTACTTC. Residues: CASRTGTGNYEQYF.

This clone was observed a few times. This chain uses TRBV4-1 with TRBJ1-6; tentative D call: TRBD1 (6 bases). The CDR3 is made up of 15 amino acids. Germline V gene sequence: CDR1 MGHRA, CDR2 YSYEKL. The V end was cut by 5 bases, the J end by 5 bases, with 13 bases between. CDR3 DNA sequence: TGCGCCAGCAGCTCCAGGGGAGGGGATAATTCACCCCTCCACTTT. This sequence encodes CASSSRGGDNSPLHF.

The genes are TRBV6-5 and TRBJ1-6; no firm D call. V dropped 7 bases and J dropped 19 bases, with 17 bases sitting between them. The CDR3 has 11 amino acids. Germline CDR1 MNHEY, CDR2 SVGAGI. For the CDR3, the DNA is TGTGCCAGCACCGAACGGGGTCCTCCTCACTTT. Translating gives CASTERGPPHF.

A single count supports this clone. This rearrangement joins TRBV19 to TRBJ1-1; D gene uncertain. The CDR3 consists of 14 residues. Trimming pared 0 bases from V and 6 bases from J, leaving 11 bases between. CDR1 and CDR2 from the germline V gene are LNHDA and SQIVND (reference sequence). The CDR3 here is CASSIEWGEAEAFF. The CDR3, as DNA: TGTGCCAGTAGTATAGAATGGGGTGAGGCTGAAGCTTTCTTT.

The V gene is TRBV2, the J gene TRBJ1-5, with a tentative D call TRBD1 (5 bases). Germline loops: CDR1 SNHLY, CDR2 FYNNEI. The V end was cut by 3 bases, the J end by 5 bases, with 11 bases between. The CDR3 consists of 14 residues. The CDR3 coding sequence is TGTGCCAGCAGTGATTGGCAGGGCGATCAGCCCCAGCATTTT. Translation: CASSDWQGDQPQHF.

Points on this clone: At one of its ends the junction is not consistent with the germline gene, which may arise from a read error. The rearrangement joins TRBV28 to TRBJ2-5; 14 bases line up with TRBD2. Germline assignment: CDR1 MDHEN and CDR2 SYDVKM. The CDR3 runs to 15 residues. The CDR3 DNA is TGCGCCGCGGGACTAGCGGGGGACTGGCAAGAGACCCAGTACTTC. Encoded protein: CAAGLAGDWQETQYF.

This clone has only a few counts. The chain links TRBV5-1 to TRBJ1-2, with D maybe TRBD1 (6 bases). Per germline, CDR1 SGHRS and CDR2 YFSETQ. The CDR3 totals 14 residues. V was clipped by 3 bases and J by 2 bases, with 11 bases between them. DNA of the CDR3: TGCGCCAGCAGCTCCGGGACACCGAACTATGGCTACACCTTC. Its translation is CASSSGTPNYGYTF.

The rearrangement links TRBV29-1 to TRBJ1-1, with 10 nucleotides matching TRBD1. This CDR3 region has 13 residues. J gave up 5 bases and V 6 bases, and 6 bases lay outside the gene matches. CDR1 and CDR2 from the germline V gene are SQVTM and ANQGSEA. CDR3 nucleotides: TGCAGCGTGGGGGGACAGGGGTGGACTGAAGCTTTCTTT. Residues: CSVGGQGWTEAFF.

The chain employs TRBV7-6 and TRBJ2-2; 11 nucleotides agree with TRBD2. The CDR3 sequence is 16 residues long. In germline, CDR1 is SGHVS, CDR2 FNYEAQ. Trimming took 5 bases from V and 4 from J; bases not matched to a gene: 6. The CDR3 reads CASSGLAGGPTGELFF. The CDR3 coding sequence is TGTGCCAGCAGCGGTCTAGCGGGGGGACCCACCGGGGAGCTGTTTTTT.

The chain uses TRBV2 and TRBJ2-5; perhaps TRBD2 as D (6 bases). V gave up 4 bases and J gave up 4 bases, with 16 bases separating them. Germline V gene data show CDR1 as SNHLY and CDR2 as FYNNEI. The CDR3 loop spans 15 amino acids. CDR3 sequence (DNA): TGTGCCAGCAGTGGAGGCCGCGGGGTCGTAGAGACCCAGTACTTC. Protein sequence: CASSGGRGVVETQYF.

This rearrangement joins TRBV7-2 to TRBJ1-1; the match to TRBD1 covers 8 bases. The CDR3 length is 15 residues. CDR1 and CDR2 from the germline V gene are SGHTA and FQGNSA. V gave up 5 bases and J gave up 4 bases; unmatched junction bases: 9. CDR3 DNA sequence: TGTGCCAGCAGCCCGGACAGGGCCCGGCCCACTGAAGCTTTCTTT. As protein: CASSPDRARPTEAFF.

The chain recombines TRBV5-4 with TRBJ1-2; 7 bases line up with TRBD1. CDR1 is SGHNT and CDR2 is YYREEE in the germline V gene (reference sequence). Unmatched junction bases numbered 7, after V lost 4 bases and J lost 1 base. This CDR3 has 15 residues. The CDR3 sequence: CASSKLTGNNYGYTF. The DNA for the CDR3 is TGTGCCAGCAGCAAACTGACAGGGAATAACTATGGCTACACCTTC.

This chain uses TRBV5-8 with TRBJ1-4; 7 nucleotides agree with TRBD1. V lost 0 bases to trimming and J lost 5 bases; unmatched junction nucleotides: 7. The CDR3 consists of 16 residues. The germline V gene has CDR1 SGHTS and CDR2 YDEGEE. As DNA, the CDR3 is TGTGCCAGCAGCTTGGTGACCGGGACAGAAAATGAAAAACTGTTTTTT. Amino acids: CASSLVTGTENEKLFF.

This clone was counted a single time. The V and J genes are TRBV6-5 and TRBJ1-5; D uncertain. The V gene's germline CDR1 is MNHEY and CDR2 SVGAGI. CDR3 length: 14 residues. Trimming took 6 bases from V and 0 from J, leaving 9 bases between them. CDR3 region: CASRDQYSNQPQHF. CDR3 DNA sequence: TGTGCCAGCAGAGACCAGTATAGCAATCAGCCCCAGCATTTT.

This clone was seen once. The J gene is TRBJ2-7, the V gene TRBV2; D ambiguous. Trimming took off 0 bases at V and 3 bases at J, with 15 bases between the two ends. The CDR3 covers 16 residues. The germline gives CDR1 SNHLY, CDR2 FYNNEI. The CDR3 DNA sequence: TGTGCCAGCAGTGAAGCGCCTCACTCGACCCTCTACGAGCAGTACTTC. Amino acid sequence: CASSEAPHSTLYEQYF.

The chain employs TRBV18 and TRBJ1-4; D might be TRBD1 (6 bases). With 6 bases removed from V and 0 bases from J, the gap between germline ends came to 11 bases. Germline V CDR1 and CDR2: KGHSH, LQKENI. The length of the CDR3 is 15 residues. CDR3 residues: CASSHRQATNEKLFF. The CDR3 nucleotides read TGTGCCAGCTCCCATCGACAGGCAACTAATGAAAAACTGTTTTTT.